Shown below are 9 T cell receptor beta chains from a single sample sequenced in a study of T cell clonality in common variable immunodeficiency. Profiling relied on immunoSEQ multiplex PCR, and the TCRdb table lists in-frame clones only, not all of them. The sample yields approximately 42,000 clones, without any singletons. Sequencing was performed on peripheral blood mononuclear cells. The receptors here all came from a person between 18 and 70 years old in good health.

This clone was counted between two and nine times. Sequencing ends 3 residues short of the CDR3 end; the germline J gene provides the rest. The rearrangement uses TRBV19 and TRBJ1-1; TRBD1 is a possible D gene (6 bases). The V end was cut by 3 bases, the J end by 5 bases, with 16 bases between. Germline values: CDR1 LNHDA, CDR2 SQIVND (reference sequence). This CDR3 is built from 15 residues. CDR3 loop: CASSMGTGWRTEAFF. The part of the CDR3 DNA that was read is TGTGCCAGTAGTATGGGTACAGGGTGGCGGACTGAA.

This clone was counted many times. From the germline J gene comes the end of the CDR3, since the read stops 3 residues before it. The chain has TRBV19 and TRBJ1-5; D not certain. V lost 10 bases to trimming and J lost 0 bases, with 19 bases between them. Germline values: CDR1 LNHDA, CDR2 SQIVND (reference sequence). The CDR3 consists of 16 residues. The CDR3 DNA, read in part, is TGTGCCACTTCTAGTAGGTCGCGGGTTAGCAATCAGCCC. Translating it yields CATSSRSRVSNQP. From start to end, the CDR3 is CATSSRSRVSNQPQHF.

This clone has ten or more counts. CDR3 bases read: TGTGCCAGTAGTATCAAGGTAGCGGGAGTGGTGGGCACCGGGGAG. This encodes CASSIKVAGVVGTGE. The whole CDR3 protein reads CASSIKVAGVVGTGELFF. This chain connects TRBV19 to TRBJ2-2; 9 bases agree with TRBD2. The read finishes 3 residues shy of the CDR3 end, and the germline J gene is used to complete it. CDR1 and CDR2 from the germline V gene are LNHDA and SQIVND (reference sequence). The CDR3 totals 18 residues. Germline trimming cut 3 bases from V and 4 bases from J; bases unmatched to any gene: 12.

The table lists this clone with many counts. From the germline J gene comes the end of the CDR3, since the read stops 3 residues before it. The chain recombines TRBV20-1 with TRBJ2-7; 11 bases map to TRBD1. The junction had 7 bases not matched to a gene; V was cut back by 4 bases and J by 2 bases. This CDR3 has 15 amino acids. CDR1 and CDR2 from the germline V gene are DFQATT and SNEGSKA (reference sequence). The CDR3 DNA, read in part, is TGCAGTGCTATCCCTCCGGGACAGGGGGCCTACGAG. Translating gives CSAIPPGQGAYE. The complete CDR3 sequence is CSAIPPGQGAYEQYF.

With regard to this clone: Read coverage stops 3 residues before the CDR3 terminus; the germline J gene supplies the remainder. V and J are TRBV7-9 and TRBJ1-1, with 10 bases aligning to TRBD1. Germline assignment: CDR1 SEHNR and CDR2 FQNEAQ (reference sequence). The length of the CDR3 is 15 residues. Trimming cost V 5 bases and J 0 bases; bases outside gene matches: 3. The sequenced part of the CDR3 DNA is TGTGCCAGCAGCCTCGGACAGGGGGTGAACACTGAA. Residues: CASSLGQGVNTE. The whole CDR3 reads CASSLGQGVNTEAFF.

This clone was seen many times. The observed sequence ends 3 residues before the CDR3 terminus, with the missing tail filled in from the germline J gene. The chain uses TRBV7-3 and TRBJ2-1; TRBD2 aligns across 8 bases. The germline V gene encodes CDR1 SGHTA and CDR2 FQGTGA. J was trimmed by 3 bases and V by 5 bases; bases with no gene match: 0. CDR3 length: 13 amino acids. The CDR3 reads CASSSGGYNEQFF. The CDR3 bases that were read are TGTGCCAGCAGCAGCGGGGGCTACAATGAG. Using reference TRBV7-3 and TRBJ2-1 for the parts outside the CDR3, the full variable domain is GAGVSQTPSNKVTEKGKYVELRCDPISGHTALYWYRQSLGQGPEFLIYFQGTGAADDSGLPNDRFFAVRPEGSVSTLKIQRTERGDSAVYLCASSSGGYNEQFFGPGTRLTVL.

This clone was counted ten times or more. The read halts 3 residues ahead of the CDR3 end, with the missing end drawn from the germline J gene. This rearrangement joins TRBV19 to TRBJ2-5; maybe TRBD1 (6 bases). Per germline, CDR1 LNHDA and CDR2 SQIVND (reference sequence). The ends were cut back, 6 bases at V and 3 bases at J, with 11 bases in the middle. The CDR3 totals 13 residues. The DNA read from the CDR3 is TGTGCCAGTAGAAAGGACAGCGAAGAGACC. Translating gives CASRKDSEET. The CDR3 in full is CASRKDSEETQYF. Filled out from reference TRBV19 and TRBJ2-5, the complete variable domain reads DGGITQSPKYLFRKEGQNVTLSCEQNLNHDAMYWYRQDPGQGLRLIYYSQIVNDFQKGDIAEGYSVSREKKESFPLTVTSAQKNPTAFYLCASRKDSEETQYFGPGTRLLVL.

This clone was seen at least ten times. From the germline J gene comes the end of the CDR3, since the read stops 3 residues before it. The chain is built from TRBV18 and TRBJ2-3; unclear D gene. The CDR3 sequence is 15 residues long. The germline CDR1 and CDR2 sequences are KGHSH and LQKENI. Trimming stripped 2 bases from V and 2 bases from J, with 11 bases between. The DNA read from the CDR3 is TGTGCCAGCTCACCATCGGCAGGCCTCACAGATACG. This codes for CASSPSAGLTDT. The CDR3 reads in full as CASSPSAGLTDTQYF.

As to this clone: Read coverage stops 3 residues before the CDR3 terminus; the germline J gene supplies the remainder. V is TRBV7-8 and J is TRBJ2-5, with D perhaps TRBD2 (6 bases). The length of the CDR3 is 16 residues. The germline V and J ends were trimmed by 3 bases and 4 bases, with 18 bases remaining between them. The germline V gene encodes CDR1 SGHVS and CDR2 FQNEAQ. CDR3 bases read: TGTGCCAGCAGCTTTTTGGCCCGGCGGGGCGGAGAGACC. This gives the protein CASSFLARRGGET. From start to end, the CDR3 is CASSFLARRGGETQYF.